The TCR beta chain under discussion was sequenced for a study of technical replicates of blood from a handful of donors. V was clipped by 7 bases and J by 10 bases, with 11 bases between them. The CDR3 is made up of 12 amino acids. The V gene's germline CDR1 is MNHNS and CDR2 SASEGT. Data came from immunoSEQ multiplex PCR; TCRdb stores just in-frame clones and leaves some out. The sample contains tens of thousands of clones, around 87% of which appear only once. The sequence was collected from a human donor in good health. Some clones in this sample may be carry-over from other donors' samples. Sequencing was done on a sample of PBMCs. The chain recombines TRBV6-1 with TRBJ1-6, with TRBD1 as a possible D gene (6 bases). The CDR3 region is CASTNRVSPLHF. CDR3 coding DNA: TGTGCCAGCACCAACAGGGTGTCACCCCTCCACTTT.